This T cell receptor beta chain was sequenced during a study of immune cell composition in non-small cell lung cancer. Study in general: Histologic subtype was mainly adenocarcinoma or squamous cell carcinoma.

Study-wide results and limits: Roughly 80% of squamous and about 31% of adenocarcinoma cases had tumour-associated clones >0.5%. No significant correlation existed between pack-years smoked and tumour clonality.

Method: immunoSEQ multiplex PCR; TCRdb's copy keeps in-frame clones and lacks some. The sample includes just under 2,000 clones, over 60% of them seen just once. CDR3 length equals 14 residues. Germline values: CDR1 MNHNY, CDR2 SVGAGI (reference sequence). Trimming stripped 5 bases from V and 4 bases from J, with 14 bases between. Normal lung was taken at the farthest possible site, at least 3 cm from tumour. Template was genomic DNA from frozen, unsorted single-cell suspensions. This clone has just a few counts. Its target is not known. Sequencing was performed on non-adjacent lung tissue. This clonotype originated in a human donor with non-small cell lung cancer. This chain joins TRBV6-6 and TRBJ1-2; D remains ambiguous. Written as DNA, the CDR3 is TGTGCCAGCAGTCTTAACGACAAGACCTATGGCTACACCTTC. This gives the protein CASSLNDKTYGYTF.